Listed below are T cell receptor beta chains from one sample, sequenced in a study of T-cell reconstitution after alpha-beta-depleted transplantation in children. Each CDR3 protein gets one entry after TCRdb re-called the PCR reads with MiXCR. The data contain 780,000 or so distinct CDR3 sequences, 15% to 20% of them singletons. Sample: PBMCs, mostly from graft donor cells, taken 360 days after TCRalphabeta/CD19-depleted stem cell transplant. Receptor source: a male patient younger than 18 who had a stem cell transplant for acute lymphoblastic leukemia, so the T cells may come from the graft donor. Each CDR3 is given with its conserved first and last residue. Fields, in order: J gene, clone size, V gene, D gene, CDR3 protein, CDR3 DNA. The D gene is left open where the match is weak. Clone size is shown for a subset of rows, as once, few, many or a class of expanded clone.

TRBJ2-5 many TRBV13 - CASSLAGKATQYF TGTGCCAGCAGCTTAGCAGGCAAGGCGACCCAGTACTTC
TRBJ2-7 few TRBV15 - CATSSGTGNYEQYF TGTGCCACCAGCAGTGGGACCGGGAACTACGAGCAGTACTTC
TRBJ1-5 once TRBV4-1 TRBD1 CASSQDRTGANQAQHF TGCGCCAGCAGCCAAGATCGGACAGGGGCTAATCAGGCCCAGCATTTT
TRBJ2-3 few TRBV29-1 - CSVEGRGPDTQYF TGCAGCGTTGAAGGCCGGGGCCCAGATACGCAGTATTTT
TRBJ2-1 many TRBV5-1 TRBD2 CASSPGTSGKHNEQFF TGCGCCAGCAGCCCCGGGACTAGCGGGAAACACAATGAGCAGTTCTTC
TRBJ1-5 - TRBV7-9 - CASSRGQNNQPQHF TGTGCCAGCAGCCGTGGACAGAACAATCAGCCCCAGCATTTT
TRBJ1-4 few TRBV9 - CASSLTGTNEKLFF TGTGCCAGCAGCCTGACAGGAACTAATGAAAAACTGTTTTTT
TRBJ2-6 few TRBV12-3/TRBV12-4 - CASSRGDLTF TGTGCCAGCAGTAGAGGGGACCTGACTTTC
TRBJ2-7 - TRBV9 - CARRPGVGLEQYF TGTGCCAGAAGGCCGGGGGTGGGCCTCGAGCAGTACTTC
TRBJ2-5 - TRBV19 - CASSRHRTEETQYF TGTGCCAGTAGTCGACATCGGACTGAAGAGACCCAGTACTTC
TRBJ2-1 few TRBV24-1 - CATSDFGGMHLNEQFF TGTGCCACCAGTGATTTTGGCGGGATGCATCTAAATGAGCAGTTCTTC
TRBJ1-4 - TRBV11-2 TRBD1 CASSSRDRGVEKLFF TGTGCCAGCAGCTCGAGGGACAGGGGGGTAGAAAAACTGTTTTTT
TRBJ2-1 - TRBV25-1 TRBD2 CASSVGLAGAEQFF TGTGCCAGCAGTGTGGGACTAGCGGGAGCTGAGCAGTTCTTC
TRBJ1-6 - TRBV12-3/TRBV12-4 - CASSRRDMASGSPLHF TGTGCCAGCAGCCGACGGGACATGGCGAGCGGTTCACCCCTCCACTTT
TRBJ2-3 once TRBV2 - CASSEHRAAGTDTQYF TGTGCCAGCAGTGAACATCGGGCAGCCGGCACAGATACGCAGTATTTT
TRBJ1-4 few TRBV4-2 - CASHGQRAEKLFF TGTGCCAGCCATGGACAGCGCGCTGAAAAACTGTTTTTT
TRBJ1-1 few TRBV28 TRBD1 CASMTGGGNTEAFF TGTGCCAGCATGACAGGGGGGGGGAACACTGAAGCTTTCTTT
TRBJ2-1 - TRBV20-1 TRBD2 CSAPRLAPQDEQFF TGCAGTGCTCCCCGACTAGCCCCTCAGGATGAGCAGTTCTTC
TRBJ2-1 - TRBV12-3/TRBV12-4 TRBD2 CASSLAGGARYNEQFF TGTGCCAGCAGTTTGGCGGGAGGCGCGAGGTACAATGAGCAGTTCTTC
TRBJ2-4 - TRBV3-1 TRBD2 CASSQDVSGRNIQYF TGTGCCAGCAGCCAAGATGTTAGCGGGAGAAACATTCAGTACTTC
TRBJ2-4 few TRBV5-6 - CASSLTGNQYF TGTGCCAGCAGCCTCACAGGGAACCAGTACTTC
TRBJ2-7 - TRBV21-1 - CASRWDGAYEQYF TGTGCCAGCAGGTGGGACGGAGCCTACGAGCAGTACTTC
TRBJ2-1 few TRBV18 - CASSPQGGEYNEQFF TGTGCCAGCTCACCACAAGGAGGAGAGTACAATGAGCAGTTCTTC
TRBJ2-7 - TRBV20-1 - CSARNRVLEQYF TGCAGTGCTAGAAACAGGGTGCTCGAGCAGTACTTC
TRBJ2-7 - TRBV20-1 - CSARGKRVGQYF TGCAGTGCTAGAGGCAAGCGGGTCGGGCAGTACTTC
TRBJ1-1 - TRBV15 - CATLSVGGKDAFF TGTGCCACCTTGTCTGTAGGGGGGAAGGATGCTTTCTTT
TRBJ1-5 few TRBV7-9 - CASSPTRSNQPQHF TGTGCCAGCAGTCCCACACGGAGCAATCAGCCCCAGCATTTT
TRBJ2-7 - TRBV4-1 - CASSQPTGGTYEQYF TGCGCCAGCAGCCAACCGACAGGAGGGACCTACGAGCAGTACTTC
TRBJ2-5 many TRBV12-3/TRBV12-4 - CASSYGAGQETQYF TGTGCCAGCAGTTACGGGGCCGGCCAAGAGACCCAGTACTTC
TRBJ2-2 - TRBV6-1 - CASRRISTGELFF TGTGCCAGCAGGCGAATTTCGACCGGGGAGCTGTTTTTT
TRBJ2-1 few TRBV5-1 - CASSFILTPGAYNEQFF TGCGCCAGCAGCTTTATTCTAACTCCCGGAGCCTACAATGAGCAGTTCTTC
TRBJ2-2 - TRBV5-6 - CASSLAYSVGELFF TGTGCCAGCAGCTTGGCTTACTCTGTCGGGGAGCTGTTTTTT
TRBJ2-1 few TRBV18 TRBD2 CASSTTSGSSSSYNEQFF TGTGCCAGCTCAACAACTAGCGGGTCCTCCAGCTCCTACAATGAGCAGTTCTTC